This T cell receptor beta chain was observed in a study of blood T cells in healthy people across ages. Next came a second PCR, run for about 6 to 12 cycles, which used a sample-barcoded 5' primer along with a J-beta primer mix. TCRdb itself ran the 5' RACE reads through MiXCR, one entry per CDR3 protein. The repertoire has about 1.4 million distinct CDR3 sequences, 45% to 70% of them found once; the top ten carry about 6.3%. Findings of the study overall: Long-lived donors carried more naive CD4+ cells and greater diversity than aged donors.

Whenever a sample was processed, at least 6 million PBMCs were isolated. Details on this clonotype: Antigen: not known.

The CDR3 totals 17 residues. Germline V gene data show CDR1 as MNHNS and CDR2 as SASEGT. V was trimmed by 11 bases and J by 3 bases, leaving 29 bases between them. Material: blood. This TCR came from a man aged 18 to 35 in good health. The chain joins TRBV6-1 to TRBJ2-7, with D maybe TRBD1 (7 bases). CDR3 amino acids: CAPAGTGEIVGGYEQYF. DNA for the CDR3: TGTGCCCCGGCGGGAACAGGGGAAATAGTGGGTGGCTACGAGCAGTACTTC.